This T cell receptor beta chain was captured by sequencing in a study of CD8+ T cells in alopecia areata. Study summary: Tofacitinib administration persisted for 6 to 18 months, succeeded by 6 months off drug. The authors scored treated patients' severity by affected scalp percentage. General observations from the study: Sequence data from scalp samples additionally include resident alphabeta T cells of normal skin.

CDR1 is SEHNR and CDR2 is FQNEAQ in the germline V gene (reference sequence). V lost 3 bases and J lost 1, with 7 bases in between. This CDR3 has 13 amino acids. Treatment here: oral pan-JAK inhibitor, 5-10 mg twice daily. Alopecia areata patients provided lesional scalp punch biopsies and peripheral blood, both collected for the study. This clone has a handful of counts. Its specificity is not known. Extraction of RNA preceded its reverse transcription into cDNA, which served as the sequencing template. The protocol was immunoSEQ multiplex PCR, while the TCRdb copy is restricted to in-frame clones and leaves out a portion. The top ten hold roughly 4.2% of the sample, which has 200,000 to 250,000 clones, about three fifths seen once.

The chain carries TRBV7-9 and TRBJ2-7; no clear D gene. The sample in question was CD4+ T cells sorted from blood, obtained at week 4, from a patient treated with tofacitinib. This TCR was recovered from a human donor with alopecia areata. CDR3 sequence (DNA): TGTGCCAGCAGCTTTGTTCCGTCCTACGAGCAGTACTTC. This gives the protein CASSFVPSYEQYF.